The 22 T cell receptor beta chains reported below all come from one sample, sequenced in a study of blood T cell repertoires in COVID-19. Generated by immunoSEQ multiplex PCR, the TCRdb table keeps only in-frame clones and is missing some. This sample has roughly 250,000 clones, with approximately 87% found just once. The sample taken for sequencing was peripheral blood. The source is a woman in her twenties or thirties with COVID-19, enrolled during active disease.

The chain has TRBV2 and TRBJ1-4, with a weak D call TRBD1 (5 bases). V lost 8 bases, J lost 0 bases, and 16 bases lay in between. The CDR3 totals 16 residues. Per the germline V gene, CDR1 is SNHLY and CDR2 is FYNNEI. As DNA, the CDR3 is TGTGCCAGCCGGGGGAAGGTTACTGCAACTAATGAAAAACTGTTTTTT. This encodes CASRGKVTATNEKLFF.

The chain couples TRBV6-6 to TRBJ2-2; D possibly corresponds to TRBD2 (6 bases). Germline-derived CDR1 and CDR2 are MNHNY and SVGAGI (reference sequence). The CDR3 extends over 13 amino acids. The V end was cut by 6 bases, the J end by 5 bases, with 10 bases between. The CDR3 DNA reads as TGTGCCAGCAGCCCCCGGGGGACCGGGGAGCTGTTTTTT. As protein: CASSPRGTGELFF.

This chain joins TRBV7-9 and TRBJ2-5; TRBD2 matches 7 bases. J gave up 4 bases and V 0 bases, and 14 bases lay outside the gene matches. This CDR3 has 18 amino acids. The germline CDR1 and CDR2 sequences are SEHNR and FQNEAQ (reference sequence). This CDR3 is CASSLAGGSRAGPETQYF. CDR3 nucleotide sequence: TGTGCCAGCAGCTTAGCCGGGGGGTCGCGGGCGGGCCCAGAGACCCAGTACTTC.

The rearrangement links TRBV6-5 to TRBJ2-2; TRBD2 agrees at 8 bases. After removal of 9 bases from V and 2 bases from J, the junction contained 2 bases not matched to a gene. Germline V gene sequence: CDR1 MNHEY, CDR2 SVGAGI. The CDR3 is made up of 13 amino acids. The CDR3 loop is CASSGANTGELFF. As DNA, the CDR3 is TGTGCCAGTAGCGGGGCCAACACCGGGGAGCTGTTTTTT.

This chain links TRBV5-6 with TRBJ2-3; TRBD2 matches 8 bases. This CDR3 has 15 residues. V gave up 5 bases and J gave up 4 bases; unmatched junction bases: 9. Germline CDR1 SGHDT, CDR2 YYEEEE. The CDR3 region has the DNA TGTGCCAGCAGGGGGCGAGCGGGGGAGGCAGATACGCAGTATTTT. Residues: CASRGRAGEADTQYF.

The rearrangement uses TRBV6-1 and TRBJ1-3; no reliable D call. Trimming removed 2 bases at V and 4 bases at J, with 6 bases between. Germline V gene lookup returns CDR1 MNHNS and CDR2 SASEGT. The CDR3 has 13 amino acids. Here the CDR3 DNA reads TGTGCCAGCAGTGAATCGGGAGGAAACACCATATATTTT. Translating it yields CASSESGGNTIYF.

The chain links TRBV19 to TRBJ2-5; 8 nucleotides match TRBD2. Unmatched junction bases numbered 5, after V lost 4 bases and J lost 4 bases. This CDR3 comprises 14 residues. The germline V gene encodes CDR1 LNHDA and CDR2 SQIVND (reference sequence). The CDR3 bases are TGTGCCAGTAGTAACCCGGGGGGGGCAGAGACCCAGTACTTC. It codes for CASSNPGGAETQYF.

The rearrangement joins TRBV19 to TRBJ2-7; 11 bases are a match to TRBD1. Germline V gene data show CDR1 as LNHDA and CDR2 as SQIVND (reference sequence). J gave up 3 bases and V 5 bases, and 3 bases lay outside the gene matches. This CDR3 is built from 14 residues. CDR3 coding DNA: TGTGCCAGTAGTTACGGGACAGGGGGCTACGAGCAGTACTTC. Protein sequence: CASSYGTGGYEQYF.

In this sample, this clone turned up once. This rearrangement joins TRBV9 to TRBJ1-3; D remains ambiguous. Per the germline V gene, CDR1 is SGDLS and CDR2 is YYNGEE. Trimming left V 0 bases short and J 0 bases short, with 10 bases between. CDR3 length equals 16 residues. CDR3 DNA: TGTGCCAGCAGCGTAGGGGTAACAGTCTCTGGAAACACCATATATTTT. This gives the protein CASSVGVTVSGNTIYF.

This rearrangement joins TRBV29-1 to TRBJ1-2, with no clear D. This CDR3 is built from 10 residues. Trimming removed 4 bases at V and 8 bases at J, with 8 bases between. CDR1 is SQVTM, CDR2 ANQGSEA, per germline. CDR3 in DNA: TGCAGCGTTGGCGCGGAGGGCTACACCTTC. This gives the protein CSVGAEGYTF.

Note on this clone: The limits of the CDR3 on the DNA are not certain, so only TCRdb's listed CDR3 is given. V and J are TRBV20-1 and TRBJ2-1; TRBD2, the table's D call, lacks a check against the DNA. Termini included, the CDR3 measures 11 amino acids. Germline V lookup: CDR1 DFQATT, CDR2 SNEGSKA (reference sequence). CDR3: CSARVGGGAFF.

The chain links TRBV9 to TRBJ2-1; 8 bases line up with TRBD2. This CDR3 spans 15 amino acids. In germline, CDR1 is SGDLS, CDR2 YYNGEE. Unmatched junction bases numbered 9, after V lost 0 bases and J lost 10 bases. CDR3: CASSVDGGALSEQFF. The CDR3 region has the DNA TGTGCCAGCAGCGTAGACGGGGGGGCCTTGTCCGAGCAGTTCTTC.

This clone was seen more than once but under ten times. J is TRBJ2-7 and V is TRBV7-8; D might be TRBD2 (5 bases). V was cut by 8 bases and J by 5 bases, with 22 bases left in between. CDR1 SGHVS and CDR2 FQNEAQ come from the germline V gene. CDR3 length: 15 residues. In DNA form, the CDR3 reads TGTGCCAGCCTACCCAGGACCCAATCCGGGAACGAGCAGTACTTC. Its translation: CASLPRTQSGNEQYF. The whole variable domain, remainder taken from reference TRBV7-8 and TRBJ2-7, is GAGVSQSPRYKVAKRGQDVALRCDPISGHVSLFWYQQALGQGPEFLTYFQNEAQLDKSGLPSDRFFAERPEGSVSTLKIQRTQQEDSAVYLCASLPRTQSGNEQYFGPGTRLTVT.

This clone was detected only once. The rearrangement uses TRBV29-1 and TRBJ2-5; 7 bases are shared with TRBD2. After removal of 1 base from V and 4 bases from J, the junction contained 6 bases not matched to a gene. The V gene's germline CDR1 is SQVTM and CDR2 ANQGSEA. The CDR3 extends over 14 amino acids. CDR3 residues: CSVEGTRITETQYF. CDR3 sequence (DNA): TGCAGCGTTGAAGGGACTAGGATAACAGAGACCCAGTACTTC.

This chain uses TRBV4-1 with TRBJ2-1; a weak D match, TRBD2 (6 bases). The germline V gene encodes CDR1 MGHRA and CDR2 YSYEKL. CDR3 length: 14 residues. With 4 bases removed from V and 7 bases from J, the gap between germline ends came to 14 bases. This CDR3 reads CASSPSRGGNEQFF. CDR3 DNA: TGCGCCAGCAGCCCTTCGCGGGGTGGAAATGAGCAGTTCTTC.

The chain links TRBV5-4 to TRBJ2-2, with D perhaps TRBD2 (6 bases). The CDR3 is 15 amino acids. The V gene's germline CDR1 is SGHNT and CDR2 YYREEE (reference sequence). V was cut by 0 bases and J by 4 bases, with 10 bases left in between. CDR3 region: CASSLAGLVTGELFF. CDR3 nucleotides: TGTGCCAGCAGCTTGGCGGGACTGGTCACCGGGGAGCTGTTTTTT.

The chain has TRBV21-1 and TRBJ2-1; TRBD2 is the table's D call and was not checked against the DNA. TRBV21-1 is deemed a pseudogene. The CDR3 consists of 18 residues. CDR3 sequence: CASSNRPCGRGGPNEQFF. Written as DNA, the CDR3 is TGTGCCAGCAGCAACCGCCCTTGCGGGCGGGGGGGACCAAATGAGCAGTTCTTC.

The chain is built from TRBV6-4 and TRBJ2-1; the match to TRBD2 covers 9 bases. CDR3 length equals 13 residues. J gave up 10 bases and V 2 bases, and 3 bases lay outside the gene matches. Germline CDR1 reads MRHNA; CDR2 reads SNTAGT. The chain's CDR3 is CASSDGGGDEQFF. DNA for the CDR3: TGTGCCAGCAGTGACGGCGGGGGGGACGAGCAGTTCTTC.

The chain has TRBV2 and TRBJ1-6; TRBD1 aligns across 7 bases. This CDR3 comprises 15 residues. Germline assignment: CDR1 SNHLY and CDR2 FYNNEI. Losses at the gene ends were 4 bases for V and 7 bases for J; bases not matched to a gene: 7. The CDR3 nucleotides are TGTGCCAGCAGTGGACAGGGAGATTACAATTCACCCCTCCACTTT. It is translated as CASSGQGDYNSPLHF.

This chain uses TRBV7-9 with TRBJ1-1; 10 bases match TRBD1. Per germline, CDR1 SEHNR and CDR2 FQNEAQ (reference sequence). The CDR3 loop spans 15 amino acids. Trimming at V came to 5 bases and at J to 1 base, leaving 4 bases not matched to a gene. The CDR3 reads CASSRGTGENTEAFF. DNA for the CDR3: TGTGCCAGCAGCCGGGGGACAGGGGAGAACACTGAAGCTTTCTTT.

The chain carries TRBV5-4 and TRBJ1-2; the match to TRBD1 covers 11 bases. Per the germline V gene, CDR1 is SGHNT and CDR2 is YYREEE (reference sequence). Trimming at V came to 4 bases and at J to 5 bases, leaving 13 bases not matched to a gene. The CDR3 extends over 17 amino acids. The CDR3 here is CASSPIGGQGAYYGYTF. The CDR3 nucleotides are TGTGCCAGCAGCCCGATCGGAGGACAGGGGGCTTATTATGGCTACACCTTC.

DNA for the CDR3: TGTGCCACCAGTGGGCAGGAAAACACCGGGGAGCTGTTTTTT. Translating gives CATSGQENTGELFF. The V and J genes are TRBV24-1 and TRBJ2-2, with no clear D. The CDR3 extends over 14 amino acids. Germline CDR1 reads KGHDR; CDR2 reads SFDVKD. The germline V and J ends were trimmed by 5 bases and 2 bases, with 8 bases remaining between them.